This is a list of T cell receptor beta chains from one sample in a study of blood T cell repertoires in COVID-19. The method was immunoSEQ multiplex PCR; TCRdb's version includes in-frame clones alone and lacks a portion of them. The table includes 130,000 or so clones, 70% to 90% detected once. Specimen: peripheral blood. The receptors were sampled from a man aged 70-80 years with active COVID-19. Both conserved end residues are part of each CDR3.

V: TRBV19; CDR3: CASRGTGGVETQYF
V: TRBV29-1; CDR3: CSVGPLATYNEQFF
V: TRBV30; CDR3: CAWSTGVVKTQYF
V: TRBV9; CDR3: CASSARGRADTQYF
V: TRBV6-5; CDR3: CASSTQEDEKLFF
V: TRBV28; CDR3: CASSRRGKGNSDNEQFF
V: TRBV24-1; CDR3: CAPEDSPLHF
V: TRBV3-1/TRBV3-2; CDR3: CASNSGRVAGLDTQYF
V: TRBV6-5; CDR3: CASSLQGLADTQYF
V: TRBV6-5; CDR3: CASRPGGLGGGELFF
V: TRBV24-1; CDR3: CATGTGLNQPQHF
V: TRBV27; CDR3: CASSPGGRYGYTF
V: TRBV7-6; CDR3: CASSLKSGTYNEQFF
V: TRBV3-1/TRBV3-2; CDR3: CASSQAGDNQPQHF
V: TRBV9; CDR3: CASSVDLYRSGKNTGELFF
V: TRBV28; CDR3: CASNQKGRGYTF
V: TRBV5-6; CDR3: CASRAGADYEQYF
V: TRBV19; CDR3: CASSRGWNTEAFF
V: TRBV7-9; CDR3: CASSLANREGNTGELFF
V: TRBV28; CDR3: CASNPVGEGKRGANVLTF
V: TRBV19; CDR3: CASSIGANTEAFF
V: TRBV12-5; CDR3: CASGGSSGRHEQFF
V: TRBV7-9; CDR3: CASSLRTSGTHEQYF
V: TRBV4-1; CDR3: CASSQDPSTGPKKNTEAFF
V: TRBV7-9; CDR3: CASSFSGDQTYTF